This TCR beta chain was observed in a study of cytotoxic CD8 clonotypes in ibrutinib-treated CLL. Overall study context: The subjects consisted of about eleven relapsed/refractory and roughly 14 treatment-naive individuals, with 17 to 18 IGHV unmutated. Responses: approximately 25 partial, 2 complete; after median 68 months, around 14 stayed remitted, about twelve progressed.

Clones were read by immunoSEQ multiplex PCR, and TCRdb kept only the in-frame ones, dropping some. Among 270,000 or so clones listed, 65% to 85% were seen once. V lost 5 bases and J 3 bases, leaving 18 bases between the germline ends. Per the germline V gene, CDR1 is LNHNV and CDR2 is YYDKDF (reference sequence). The CDR3 has 16 amino acids. This receptor was obtained from a human donor with chronic lymphocytic leukemia. Source: PBMCs, taken at disease progression, from a patient treated with ibrutinib. The V gene is TRBV15, the J gene TRBJ2-3; no firm D call. The CDR3 region has the DNA TGTGCCACCAGCTCCCTCCCGGACCTAAGAACAGATACGCAGTATTTT. Its protein is CATSSLPDLRTDTQYF.